This is a list of T cell receptor beta chains from one sample in a study of PD-1 blockade in classical Hodgkin lymphoma. Profiling relied on immunoSEQ multiplex PCR, and the TCRdb table lists in-frame clones only, not all of them. The sample lists 20,000 to 25,000 clones; around 82% were seen once. The sample in question was peripheral blood mononuclear cells (PBMCs), obtained before the second cycle of nivolumab. Receptors originate from a human donor with classical Hodgkin lymphoma. Each CDR3 is given with its conserved first and last residue. The order of the fields is clone size, V gene, D gene, J gene, CDR3 DNA, CDR3 protein. The D gene is left open where the match is weak. Part of the rows lack a size; the others show once, few, many or a class for expanded clones.

>NA|TRBV27|NA|TRBJ1-1
TGTGCCAGCAGTCAACAGAGGAACACTGAAGCTTTCTTT
CASSQQRNTEAFF
>few|TRBV6-5|NA|TRBJ2-6
TGTGCCAGCAGTTACTCTGGTGCTGGGGCCAACGTCCTGACTTTC
CASSYSGAGANVLTF
>NA|TRBV6-5|TRBD1|TRBJ2-7
TGTGCCAGCAGTACCAGACAGGGCGGCGAGCAGTACTTC
CASSTRQGGEQYF
>NA|TRBV7-9|NA|TRBJ2-3
TGTGCCAGCAGCTTAGGTCCAGGGACATCAGGAGATACGCAGTATTTT
CASSLGPGTSGDTQYF
>NA|TRBV5-5|NA|TRBJ1-1
TGTGCCAGCAGTTTGACAGACGGGACGGTTGAAGCTTTCTTT
CASSLTDGTVEAFF
>NA|TRBV5-6|NA|TRBJ2-7
TGTGCCAGCAGCTTTGTAGATTCCTCCTACGAGCAGTACTTC
CASSFVDSSYEQYF
>NA|TRBV10-2|NA|TRBJ1-2
TGCGCCAGCAGTGAGTCTAAGGGGCTCTATGGCTACACCTTC
CASSESKGLYGYTF
>NA|TRBV14|NA|TRBJ2-1
TGTGCCAGCACCCCTTCAAGATACAATGAGCAGTTCTTC
CASTPSRYNEQFF
>NA|TRBV19|NA|TRBJ1-2
TGTGCCAGTAGTATCCCAGGTCCCGCTCACTATGGCTACACCTTC
CASSIPGPAHYGYTF
>NA|TRBV21-1|NA|TRBJ1-2
TGTGCCAGCAGCTCGGACCAGGGGGCAGAGTATGGCTACACCTTC
CASSSDQGAEYGYTF
>NA|TRBV12-5|TRBD2|TRBJ2-1
TGTGCTAGTGGTTCGGGCATAGCGGGAGCGCGAGATGAGCAGTTCTTC
CASGSGIAGARDEQFF